This record concerns one T cell receptor beta chain sequence. Patients in Seattle were enrolled during active infection, then followed longitudinally. The data were taken from a study of blood T cell repertoires in COVID-19. Across the study: From T cells, B-cell-depleted T cells, or PBMCs came the material, which was cDNA or gDNA.

In the original analysis: Cell counts per sample came from amplifying reference gene primers. Data came from immunoSEQ multiplex PCR; TCRdb stores just in-frame clones and leaves some out. The V and J calls and clone size come from that table; D and trimming were worked out from the DNA. In the table there are approximately 200,000 clones, 84% of which are singletons. The CDR3 runs to 16 residues. The V and J ends lost 4 bases and 10 bases, in that order; junction bases with no gene match: 12. Germline V gene data show CDR1 as MNHNS and CDR2 as SASEGT. The sequence was collected from a woman aged 80 or over with COVID-19, enrolled during active disease. Sequencing was performed on peripheral blood. The J gene is TRBJ2-1, the V gene TRBV6-1; 11 nucleotides agree with TRBD2. CDR3 in DNA: TGTGCCAGCAGTGCCATGGTGGGCCTAGCGGGGGGAGAGCAGTTCTTC. Residues: CASSAMVGLAGGEQFF.